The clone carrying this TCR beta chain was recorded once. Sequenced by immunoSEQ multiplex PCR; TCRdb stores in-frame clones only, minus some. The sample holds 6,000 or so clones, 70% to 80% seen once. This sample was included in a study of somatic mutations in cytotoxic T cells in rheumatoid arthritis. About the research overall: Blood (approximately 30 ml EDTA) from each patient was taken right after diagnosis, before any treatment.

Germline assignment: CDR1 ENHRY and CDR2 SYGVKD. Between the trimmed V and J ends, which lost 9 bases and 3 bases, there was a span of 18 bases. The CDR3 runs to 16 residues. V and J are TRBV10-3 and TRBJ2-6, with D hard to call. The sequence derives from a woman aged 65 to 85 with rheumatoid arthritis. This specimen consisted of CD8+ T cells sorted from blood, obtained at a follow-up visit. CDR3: CAMMGLHWDGANVLTF. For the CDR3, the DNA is TGTGCCATGATGGGGTTACATTGGGATGGGGCCAACGTCCTGACTTTC.